The clone carrying this T cell receptor beta chain was counted ten times or more. Its antigen is not known. This sample was taken from a study of blood T cells in healthy people across ages. V lost 6 bases to trimming and J lost 6 bases; unmatched junction nucleotides: 10. The CDR3 is 15 residues long. The germline V gene encodes CDR1 MNHEY and CDR2 SVGAGI. A sample-barcoded 5' primer and a J-beta primer mix were used in a second PCR of roughly 7 to 12 cycles. TCRdb independently ran MiXCR on the 5' RACE reads; one entry per CDR3 protein. The table shows 750,000 to 1,000,000 distinct CDR3 sequences, with almost 30% occurring only once. Study results and caveats: Unsorted PBMCs prevented conclusive naive versus antigen-experienced comparison. Per-million-T-cell TCR beta diversity fell roughly linearly with age.

These data also featured in a second study, about T cells of mothers and their children. That source adds: Related mother-child pairs showed slightly higher but non-significant overlap than unrelated pairs.

This chain links TRBV6-5 with TRBJ2-3, with 9 bases matching TRBD2. This receptor was obtained from a woman in her forties in good health. The sequencing sample was made of blood. CDR3 region: CASSPREGVSDTQYF. CDR3 bases: TGTGCCAGCAGCCCGCGGGAGGGGGTCAGCGATACGCAGTATTTT.